The rows below give T cell receptor beta chains drawn from one sample of a study of blood T cell repertoires in COVID-19. Only in-frame clones appear in the TCRdb table, and some are missing; sequencing was by immunoSEQ multiplex PCR. This sample yields under 500,000 clones, of which 85% to 90% are seen a single time; roughly 4% belongs to the top ten. Sequences were obtained from peripheral blood. Receptors originate from a woman aged 30 to 39 with acute or convalescent COVID-19. The CDR3 runs from the conserved cysteine through the conserved F or W. Each record gives: V gene, J gene, clone size, D gene, CDR3 DNA, CDR3 protein. D genes are given only for firm matches. Part of the rows lack a size; the others show once, few, many or a class for expanded clones.

v_call: TRBV5-4; j_call: TRBJ2-1; clone_size: NA; d_call: NA; cdr3_nt: TGTGCCAGCAGCTCCGGGACAACCTTCCCCCACAATGAGCAGTTCTTC; cdr3_aa: CASSSGTTFPHNEQFF
v_call: TRBV7-3; j_call: TRBJ2-7; clone_size: few; d_call: TRBD1; cdr3_nt: TGTGCCAGCAGCCTTGTTCGGACAGGGAGGTACGAGCAGTACTTC; cdr3_aa: CASSLVRTGRYEQYF
v_call: TRBV7-2; j_call: TRBJ1-6; clone_size: few; d_call: NA; cdr3_nt: TGTGCCAGCAGGTTATTCCAAGGGGGAGATTCACCCCTCCACTTT; cdr3_aa: CASRLFQGGDSPLHF
v_call: TRBV9; j_call: TRBJ2-3; clone_size: NA; d_call: NA; cdr3_nt: TGTGCCAGCAGCGCAGGGACATCTGGCACAGATACGCAGTATTTT; cdr3_aa: CASSAGTSGTDTQYF
v_call: TRBV2; j_call: TRBJ2-7; clone_size: NA; d_call: TRBD2; cdr3_nt: TGTGCCAGCAGGCCAAATGGTGGGGGAGGGGAGCAGTACTTC; cdr3_aa: CASRPNGGGGEQYF
v_call: TRBV19; j_call: TRBJ2-7; clone_size: NA; d_call: NA; cdr3_nt: TGTGCCAGTAGTATGGGGTCTCGGGGAGTGAACGAGCAGTACTTC; cdr3_aa: CASSMGSRGVNEQYF
v_call: TRBV10-3; j_call: TRBJ2-3; clone_size: NA; d_call: TRBD2; cdr3_nt: TGTGCCATCAGCCTTAGCGGGGGAGCGGCAGATACGCAGTATTTT; cdr3_aa: CAISLSGGAADTQYF
v_call: TRBV28; j_call: TRBJ2-2; clone_size: NA; d_call: TRBD2; cdr3_nt: TGTGCCAGCAGCCCCGGGACTAGTGGGGACGGGGAGCTGTTTTTT; cdr3_aa: CASSPGTSGDGELFF
v_call: TRBV11-2; j_call: TRBJ2-5; clone_size: NA; d_call: NA; cdr3_nt: TGTGCCAGCAGCTCCTCCAGGGGCCAAGAGACCCAGTACTTC; cdr3_aa: CASSSSRGQETQYF
v_call: TRBV7-9; j_call: TRBJ2-1; clone_size: once; d_call: NA; cdr3_nt: TGTGCCAGCAGCTTAGGGGCCTACCCCCACAATGAGCAGTTCTTC; cdr3_aa: CASSLGAYPHNEQFF